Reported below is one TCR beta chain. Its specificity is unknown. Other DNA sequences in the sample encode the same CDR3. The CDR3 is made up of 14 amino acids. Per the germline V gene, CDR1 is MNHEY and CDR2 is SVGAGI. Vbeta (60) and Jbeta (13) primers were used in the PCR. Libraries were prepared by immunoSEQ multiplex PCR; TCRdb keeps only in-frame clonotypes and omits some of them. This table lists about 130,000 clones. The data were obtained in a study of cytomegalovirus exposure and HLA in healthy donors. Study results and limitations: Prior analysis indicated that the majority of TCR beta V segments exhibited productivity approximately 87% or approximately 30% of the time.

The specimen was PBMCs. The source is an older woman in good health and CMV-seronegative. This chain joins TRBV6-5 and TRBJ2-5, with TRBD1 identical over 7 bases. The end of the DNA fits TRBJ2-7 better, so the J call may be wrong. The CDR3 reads CASSPRTGAYEQYF. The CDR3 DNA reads TGTGCCAGCAGCCCTAGGACAGGCGCCTACGAGCAGTACTTC.